This T cell receptor (beta chain) was found in a study of T cell responses to AZD1222 COVID-19 vaccine. Study-level information: Pooled in the analysis were second doses at about 4 or about 12 weeks. Findings and caveats of the study: It was only after the peak T cell response that any repertoires were sampled.

Trimming stripped 0 bases from V and 2 bases from J, with 5 bases between. CDR1 and CDR2 (germline): SGHNT, YENEEA. CDR3 length: 13 amino acids. The repertoire was sequenced with immunoSEQ multiplex PCR; TCRdb's copy has only in-frame clones and lacks some. The table lists tens of thousands of clones, 85% of them singletons. This clone was seen just once. Its specificity is not known. The input for sequencing was peripheral blood, taken on day 0 of AZD1222 vaccination. The TCR comes from an adult in good health. This chain uses TRBV11-3 with TRBJ2-7; D is undetermined. CDR3: CASSLDLTYEQYF. The CDR3 DNA reads TGTGCCAGCAGCTTAGATCTAACCTACGAGCAGTACTTC.